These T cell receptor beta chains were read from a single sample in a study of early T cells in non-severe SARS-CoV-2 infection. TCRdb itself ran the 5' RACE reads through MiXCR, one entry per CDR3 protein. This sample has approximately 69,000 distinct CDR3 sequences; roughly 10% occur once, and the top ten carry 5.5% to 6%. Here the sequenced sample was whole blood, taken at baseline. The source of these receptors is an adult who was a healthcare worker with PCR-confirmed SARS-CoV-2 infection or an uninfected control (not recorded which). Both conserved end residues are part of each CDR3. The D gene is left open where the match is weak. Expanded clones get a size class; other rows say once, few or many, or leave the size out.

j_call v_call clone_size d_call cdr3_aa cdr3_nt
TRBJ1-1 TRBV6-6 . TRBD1 CASSYRIRQGSRAFF TGTGCCAGCAGTTACCGAATAAGACAGGGTAGTAGAGCTTTCTTT
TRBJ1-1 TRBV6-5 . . CASSHGRESTEAFF TGTGCCAGCAGCCACGGACGGGAAAGCACTGAAGCTTTCTTT
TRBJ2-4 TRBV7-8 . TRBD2 CASSLAIGTSGGAGNIQYF TGTGCCAGCAGCTTAGCTATCGGGACTAGCGGGGGGGCCGGAAACATTCAGTACTTC
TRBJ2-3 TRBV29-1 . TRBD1 CSVDQGAPDTQYF TGCAGCGTTGATCAGGGGGCACCCGATACGCAGTATTTT
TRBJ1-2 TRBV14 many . CASSRGEYGYTF TGTGCCAGTTCACGCGGGGAGTATGGCTACACCTTC
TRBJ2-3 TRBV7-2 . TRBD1 CASSFSGTASTDTQYF TGTGCCAGCAGCTTTTCCGGGACAGCTAGCACAGATACGCAGTATTTT
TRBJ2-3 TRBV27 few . CASSLFQGSSTDTQYF TGTGCCAGCAGTTTGTTCCAGGGGTCTAGCACAGATACGCAGTATTTT
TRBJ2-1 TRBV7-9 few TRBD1 CASSIWAGQGYNEQFF TGTGCCAGCAGCATATGGGCGGGACAGGGATACAATGAGCAGTTCTTC
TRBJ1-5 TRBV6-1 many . CASRVFNQPQHF TGTGCCAGCAGGGTTTTCAATCAGCCCCAGCATTTT
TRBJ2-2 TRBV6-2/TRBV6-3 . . CASSWASGELFF TGTGCCAGCAGTTGGGCGTCCGGGGAGCTGTTTTTT
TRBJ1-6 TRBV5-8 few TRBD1 CASRQTGGSPLHF TGTGCCAGCAGGCAAACAGGGGGTTCACCCCTCCACTTT
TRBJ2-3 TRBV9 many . CASSVDVITDTQYF TGTGCCAGCAGCGTAGATGTCATCACAGATACGCAGTATTTT
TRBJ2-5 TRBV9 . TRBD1 CASTKTGGGETQYF TGTGCCAGCACCAAGACAGGGGGTGGCGAGACCCAGTACTTC
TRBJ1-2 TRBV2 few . CASSGGQAYGYTF TGTGCCAGCAGTGGGGGACAAGCCTATGGCTACACCTTC
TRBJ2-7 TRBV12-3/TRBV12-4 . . CASSPRPIEQYF TGTGCCAGCAGCCCCCGCCCCATCGAGCAGTACTTC
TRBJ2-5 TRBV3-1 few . CASSRVQETQYF TGTGCCAGCAGCCGGGTCCAAGAGACCCAGTACTTC
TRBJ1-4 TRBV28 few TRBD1 CASSPGGTGNEKLFF TGTGCCAGCAGTCCGGGCGGGACAGGGAATGAAAAACTGTTTTTT
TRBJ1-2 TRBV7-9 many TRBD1 CASSSWDRDNYGYTF TGTGCCAGCAGCTCCTGGGACAGGGACAACTATGGCTACACCTTC
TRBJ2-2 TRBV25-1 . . CASSDPRDSTGELFF TGTGCCAGCAGTGATCCCAGGGACTCGACCGGGGAGCTGTTTTTT
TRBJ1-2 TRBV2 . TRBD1 CARQTPGQLKHGYTF TGTGCCAGACAGACTCCGGGACAGCTGAAGCATGGCTACACCTTC
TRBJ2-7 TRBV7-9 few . CASSVGVYEQYF TGTGCCAGCAGCGTTGGGGTTTACGAGCAGTACTTC
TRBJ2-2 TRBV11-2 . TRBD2 CASSIQAGGNTGELFF TGTGCCAGCAGTATTCAAGCGGGAGGGAACACCGGGGAGCTGTTTTTT
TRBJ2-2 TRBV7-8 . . CASSFSENTGELFF TGTGCCAGCAGCTTTTCAGAGAACACCGGGGAGCTGTTTTTT